Sequencing of this T cell receptor (beta chain) was carried out in a study of T cell clones after liver transplantation. Background on the study: At least one year of complete immunosuppression withdrawal without enzymes over twice normal defined tolerance.

CDR3 length equals 16 residues. Germline CDR1 reads GTSNPN; CDR2 reads SVGIG (reference sequence). J lost 4 bases, V lost 5 bases, and 15 bases had no gene match. Assay used: immunoSEQ multiplex PCR; TCRdb lists only in-frame clones, some missing. The table lists approximately 55,000 clones, 70% to 75% of them singletons, with approximately 15% in the top ten. This chain links TRBV30 with TRBJ1-2; the match to TRBD1 covers 8 bases. This material consisted of CD4+ T cells from blood, taken before liver transplant. This clonotype was sampled from a human donor who received a liver transplant. The chain's CDR3 is CAWGRKTQGALYGYTF. CDR3 in DNA: TGTGCCTGGGGAAGAAAAACCCAGGGGGCCCTCTATGGCTACACCTTC. Supplemented by reference TRBV30 and TRBJ1-2, the full variable domain reads SQTIHQWPATLVQPVGSPLSLECTVEGTSNPNLYWYRQAAGRGLQLLFYSVGIGQISSEVPQNLSASRPQDRQFILSSKKLLLSDSGFYLCAWGRKTQGALYGYTFGSGTRLTVV.